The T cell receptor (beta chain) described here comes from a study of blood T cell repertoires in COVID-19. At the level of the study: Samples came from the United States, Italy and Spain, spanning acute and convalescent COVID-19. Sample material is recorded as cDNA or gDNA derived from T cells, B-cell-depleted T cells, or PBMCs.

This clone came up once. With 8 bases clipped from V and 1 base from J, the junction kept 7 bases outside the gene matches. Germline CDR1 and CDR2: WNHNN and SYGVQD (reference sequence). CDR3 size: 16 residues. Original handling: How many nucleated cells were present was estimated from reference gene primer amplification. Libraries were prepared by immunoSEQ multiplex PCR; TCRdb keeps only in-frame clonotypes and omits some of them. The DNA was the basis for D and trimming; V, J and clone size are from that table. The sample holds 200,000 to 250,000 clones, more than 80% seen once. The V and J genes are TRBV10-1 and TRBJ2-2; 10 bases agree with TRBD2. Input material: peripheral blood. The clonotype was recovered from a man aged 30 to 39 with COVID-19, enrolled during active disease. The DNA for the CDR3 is TGCGCCAGCGCGGATAGCGGGGGGCGGAACACCGGGGAGCTGTTTTTT. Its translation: CASADSGGRNTGELFF.